This T cell receptor (beta chain) was documented in a study of blood T cell repertoires in COVID-19. Assay used: immunoSEQ multiplex PCR; TCRdb lists only in-frame clones, some missing. The sample carries approximately 360,000 clones, more than 70% recorded once. V lost 5 bases, J lost 0 bases, and 13 bases lay in between. The CDR3 has 16 amino acids. Per germline, CDR1 LNHDA and CDR2 SQIVND (reference sequence). The receptor's source is a man aged 40-55 years with acute or convalescent COVID-19. The chain joins TRBV19 to TRBJ1-4; no clear D. Sequencing was carried out using peripheral blood. CDR3 region: CASSRRRPATNEKLFF. The CDR3 DNA sequence: TGTGCCAGTAGTCGAAGGCGGCCCGCAACTAATGAAAAACTGTTTTTT.